Presented here are 28 T cell receptor beta chains from one specimen sequenced in a study of OX40 agonist ivuxolimab in advanced cancers. Libraries were made using the immunoSEQ multiplex PCR assay. TCRdb retrieved this table from immuneACCESS and kept in-frame rearrangements only. Not all clones are present; in checked studies, unresolved V genes account for under half, and no reason is known for the remainder. The sample data list about 98,000 clones, and about 83% of these were observed just once. The ten top clones hold approximately 0.49% of the sample. The specimen comprised CD4+ or CD8+ T cells sorted from blood, sampled in a trial of the OX40 agonist ivuxolimab. These receptors were taken from an adult with an advanced solid tumor such as melanoma, head and neck, liver or kidney cancer.

The chain couples TRBV10-3 to TRBJ2-1, with D maybe TRBD1 (6 bases). V was clipped by 9 bases and J by 6 bases, with 18 bases between them. In germline, CDR1 is ENHRY, CDR2 SYGVKD. This CDR3 is 14 amino acids long. CDR3 coding DNA: TGTGCCATGACAGGCCCCGAGGTGGGCAATGAGCAGTTCTTC. Its translation: CAMTGPEVGNEQFF.

This chain connects TRBV4-2 to TRBJ2-3; the D gene is possibly TRBD2 (7 bases). This CDR3 has 15 residues. V shed 4 bases and J shed 3 bases, with 14 bases lying between them. Germline CDR1 and CDR2: LGHNA and YNFKEQ. DNA of the CDR3: TGTGCCAGCAGCCCTGGGGGGGCCCGGACAGATACGCAGTATTTT. Translation gives CASSPGGARTDTQYF.

The V gene is TRBV7-2, the J gene TRBJ2-4; D possibly uses TRBD1 or TRBD2 (5 bases each). Germline V CDR1 and CDR2: SGHTA, FQGNSA. The CDR3 is 19 amino acids. V was pared by 0 bases and J by 1 base, with 19 bases between. The CDR3 nucleotides read TGTGCCAGCAGCTTAGCGTTTTTTAAGGGGAGTGGCGCCAAAAACATTCAGTACTTC. Translating gives CASSLAFFKGSGAKNIQYF.

J is TRBJ1-2 and V is TRBV5-8, with 8 bases lining up with TRBD1. From germline, CDR1 is SGHTS and CDR2 YDEGEE. V trimming: 5 bases; J trimming: 4 bases; junction bases outside the gene matches: 10. The CDR3 runs 15 residues. CDR3 sequence reads: CASRRGTGVSYGYTF. CDR3 DNA: TGTGCCAGCAGGAGAGGGACAGGAGTTAGCTATGGCTACACCTTC.

The rearrangement joins TRBV7-9 to TRBJ1-2; D perhaps matches TRBD1 (5 bases). Per germline, CDR1 SEHNR and CDR2 FQNEAQ (reference sequence). The CDR3 has 15 amino acids. V lost 4 bases to trimming and J lost 8 bases, with 20 bases between them. CDR3 region: CASSSPIAGRRGYTF. DNA for the CDR3: TGTGCCAGCAGCTCTCCAATAGCAGGGAGAAGAGGCTACACCTTC.

The chain links TRBV10-3 to TRBJ2-2; 9 bases match TRBD1. J was trimmed by 5 bases and V by 6 bases; bases with no gene match: 4. This CDR3 has 14 residues. Per the germline V gene, CDR1 is ENHRY and CDR2 is SYGVKD. CDR3 nucleotides: TGTGCCATCAGATGGGACAGGGAAACCGGGGAGCTGTTTTTT. It specifies CAIRWDRETGELFF.

This chain uses TRBV28 with TRBJ2-2; D is undetermined. The CDR3 loop spans 12 amino acids. The V end lost 6 bases, the J end lost 7 bases, and 9 bases lay between the germline ends. Germline assignment: CDR1 MDHEN and CDR2 SYDVKM. This chain's CDR3 is CASSLGGGELFF. As DNA, the CDR3 is TGTGCCAGCAGCCTCGGTGGCGGGGAGCTGTTTTTT.

This clone occurred a few times. The CDR3 DNA reads TGTGCCACTTCAAGACGGACCGTCCCCTCTGGAAACACCATATATTTT. Amino acid sequence: CATSRRTVPSGNTIYF. The chain combines TRBV15 with TRBJ1-3; D ambiguous. Germline lookup yields CDR1 LNHNV and CDR2 YYDKDF (reference sequence). V was pared by 9 bases and J by 0 bases, with 18 bases between. CDR3 size: 16 residues.

The chain recombines TRBV28 with TRBJ1-1; maybe TRBD1 (6 bases). Germline values: CDR1 MDHEN, CDR2 SYDVKM. The CDR3 runs 14 residues. With 3 bases removed from V and 5 bases from J, the gap between germline ends came to 13 bases. CDR3 bases: TGTGCCAGCAGTTTGCGAGGGGGTAGGACTGAAGCTTTCTTT. Protein sequence: CASSLRGGRTEAFF.

The J gene is TRBJ2-1, the V gene TRBV11-2; possibly TRBD2 for D (5 bases). The CDR3 covers 15 residues. V shed 11 bases and J shed 12 bases, with 29 bases lying between them. Germline CDR1 is SGHAT and CDR2 is FQNNGV. The CDR3 sequence is CAGFPLGVESHGQFF. CDR3 bases: TGTGCCGGCTTCCCTCTCGGGGTCGAATCACACGGGCAGTTCTTC.

This clone has more than one count but fewer than ten. V usage is TRBV10-1 and J usage is TRBJ1-1, with 9 bases matching TRBD1. With V trimmed by 5 bases and J by 4 bases, 8 bases remained unmatched. The CDR3 spans 15 residues. Per germline, CDR1 WNHNN and CDR2 SYGVQD (reference sequence). CDR3 DNA: TGCGCCAGCAGTTCCTACCGGGACAGGGCCACTGAAGCTTTCTTT. Its protein product is CASSSYRDRATEAFF.

This chain links TRBV25-1 with TRBJ1-2; TRBD1 aligns across 7 bases. The CDR3 has 16 amino acids. Germline-derived CDR1 and CDR2 are MGHDK and SYGVNS. With V trimmed by 3 bases and J by 4 bases, 11 bases remained unmatched. As DNA, the CDR3 is TGTGCCAGCAGTGACCAAACGACCGGGACAGTCTATGGCTACACCTTC. Its translation is CASSDQTTGTVYGYTF.

V and J are TRBV28 and TRBJ1-5, with D possibly TRBD1 on 5 matching bases. The length of the CDR3 is 18 residues. Trimming removed 2 bases at V and 4 bases at J, with 21 bases between. Germline V gene sequence: CDR1 MDHEN, CDR2 SYDVKM. This CDR3 is CASSLGLRQGKVNQPQHF. The DNA for the CDR3 is TGTGCCAGCAGTTTAGGGCTCCGGCAGGGAAAAGTGAATCAGCCCCAGCATTTT.

This clone appeared a single time. The V call is TRBV11-2, the J call TRBJ2-3; 10 bases agree with TRBD2. Trimming at V came to 3 bases and at J to 4 bases, leaving 10 bases not matched to a gene. The CDR3 extends over 17 amino acids. Germline assignment: CDR1 SGHAT and CDR2 FQNNGV. Here the CDR3 reads CASSLAPGAGGPDTQYF. The CDR3 region has the DNA TGTGCCAGCAGCTTGGCCCCCGGAGCGGGGGGGCCAGATACGCAGTATTTT.

The gene calls are TRBV6-1 and TRBJ2-3; D may be TRBD1 or TRBD2 (5 bases each). Germline V gene lookup returns CDR1 MNHNS and CDR2 SASEGT. Trimming shortened V by 2 bases and J by 3 bases, and 12 bases separated the two germline ends. CDR3 size: 15 residues. The DNA for the CDR3 is TGTGCCAGCAGTGAAAGAATGGGGGAAACAGATACGCAGTATTTT. Its protein product is CASSERMGETDTQYF.

The chain carries TRBV6-1 and TRBJ2-1; 13 bases align to TRBD2. Trimming took 7 bases from V and 6 from J; bases not matched to a gene: 6. The CDR3 has 15 amino acids. Germline lookup yields CDR1 MNHNS and CDR2 SASEGT. The CDR3 protein is CASTAGTSGVNEQFF. For the CDR3, the DNA is TGTGCCAGCACCGCCGGGACTAGCGGGGTCAATGAGCAGTTCTTC.

The V call is TRBV6-1, the J call TRBJ2-7, with 8 positions matching TRBD1. V was clipped by 7 bases and J by 0 bases; unmatched bases: 5. The CDR3 runs to 14 residues. Germline CDR1 MNHNS, CDR2 SASEGT. CDR3 sequence reads: CASTRTGSSYEQYF. The CDR3 DNA sequence: TGTGCCAGCACCAGGACAGGGAGCTCCTACGAGCAGTACTTC.

The chain is built from TRBV19 and TRBJ2-1; D not certain. Germline V gives CDR1 LNHDA, CDR2 SQIVND (reference sequence). This CDR3 is 15 amino acids long. Trimming stripped 6 bases from V and 2 bases from J, with 14 bases between. CDR3 sequence reads: CASSKGATTYNEQFF. DNA for the CDR3: TGTGCCAGTAGCAAGGGCGCCACAACCTACAATGAGCAGTTCTTC. Full variable domain (outside the CDR3, taken from reference TRBV19 and TRBJ2-1): DGGITQSPKYLFRKEGQNVTLSCEQNLNHDAMYWYRQDPGQGLRLIYYSQIVNDFQKGDIAEGYSVSREKKESFPLTVTSAQKNPTAFYLCASSKGATTYNEQFFGPGTRLTVL.

The chain combines TRBV6-4 with TRBJ2-1; D gene uncertain. Trimming cost V 5 bases and J 4 bases, with 9 bases left between them. Germline CDR1 and CDR2: MRHNA and SNTAGT. This CDR3 has 13 amino acids. Written as DNA, the CDR3 is TGTGCCAGCAGTCCCGGGCTTTACAATGAGCAGTTCTTC. Translated: CASSPGLYNEQFF.

The V gene is TRBV9, the J gene TRBJ2-7; 11 nucleotides line up with TRBD1. CDR3 length: 15 residues. The V gene's germline CDR1 is SGDLS and CDR2 YYNGEE. Trimming at V came to 4 bases and at J to 4 bases, leaving 7 bases not matched to a gene. Here the CDR3 DNA reads TGTGCCAGCAGCCCCCGGGACAGGGGGAGGTACGAGCAGTACTTC. Translation: CASSPRDRGRYEQYF.

V usage is TRBV5-4 and J usage is TRBJ2-6, with a weak D call TRBD1 (5 bases). Germline lookup yields CDR1 SGHNT and CDR2 YYREEE (reference sequence). The CDR3 sequence is 16 residues long. V lost 5 bases and J lost 3, with 15 bases in between. The DNA of the CDR3 is TGTGCCAGCAGGGATCAGGGCTACGTTGGGGCCAACGTCCTGACTTTC. Translation: CASRDQGYVGANVLTF.

The chain has TRBV6-5 and TRBJ2-5, with D perhaps assigned TRBD1 or TRBD2 (6 bases each). Trimming took off 6 bases at V and 4 bases at J, with 18 bases between the two ends. CDR1 and CDR2 (germline): MNHEY, SVGAGI. The CDR3 runs to 15 residues. The CDR3 DNA follows: TGTGCCAGCAGCCGTCGAGGGGGGTCGGTAGAGACCCAGTACTTC. Translated, it gives CASSRRGGSVETQYF.

The rearrangement joins TRBV7-2 to TRBJ2-7; TRBD1 matches 7 bases. Germline V gene lookup returns CDR1 SGHTA and CDR2 FQGNSA. The CDR3 covers 13 residues. The J segment lost 6 bases and the V segment lost 4 bases, leaving 6 bases of the junction unmatched. The CDR3 nucleotides read TGTGCCAGCAGCTCCCAATGGACAGGCGAGCAGTACTTC. This codes for CASSSQWTGEQYF.

This chain joins TRBV9 and TRBJ1-6, with no clear D. The germline V gene encodes CDR1 SGDLS and CDR2 YYNGEE. This CDR3 region has 13 residues. Trimming left V 4 bases short and J 7 bases short, with 9 bases between. DNA of the CDR3: TGTGCCAGCAGCTACGATGGGAATTCACCCCTCCACTTT. This encodes CASSYDGNSPLHF.

The V call is TRBV5-3, the J call TRBJ1-5, with TRBD1 identical over 7 bases. TRBV5-3 is flagged as an ORF with uncertain function. V trimming: 0 bases; J trimming: 8 bases; junction bases outside the gene matches: 5. The CDR3 is 14 amino acids. CDR3 protein: CARSLGQGRKPQHF. DNA of the CDR3: TGTGCCAGAAGCTTGGGACAGGGCCGTAAGCCCCAGCATTTT.

This chain links TRBV18 with TRBJ1-1; no reliable D call. Trimming took 3 bases from V and 2 from J, leaving 10 bases between them. The CDR3 runs 14 residues. CDR1 is KGHSH and CDR2 is LQKENI in the germline V gene. DNA of the CDR3: TGTGCCAGCTCACCCGCAGGATTAAACACTGAAGCTTTCTTT. It codes for CASSPAGLNTEAFF.

The chain employs TRBV5-1 and TRBJ2-5; TRBD1 might be the D (6 bases). Germline V lookup: CDR1 SGHRS, CDR2 YFSETQ. V was shortened by 4 bases and J by 0 bases, with 10 bases between the two germline ends. There are 14 residues in the CDR3. The DNA of the CDR3 is TGCGCCAGCAGCCTGGGACACTACCAAGAGACCCAGTACTTC. This encodes CASSLGHYQETQYF.

This chain connects TRBV6-6 to TRBJ1-4, with a possible D match to TRBD1 (6 bases). The ends were cut back, 7 bases at V and 5 bases at J, with 14 bases in the middle. The CDR3 is 14 amino acids. Germline V gives CDR1 MNHNY, CDR2 SVGAGI (reference sequence). CDR3 sequence (DNA): TGTGCCAGCAAGGCGGGACAAGCGAATGAAAAACTGTTTTTT. Its protein product is CASKAGQANEKLFF.